Listed below are T cell receptor beta chains from one sample, sequenced in a study of CD8+CD57+ T cells in acquired aplastic anemia. TCRdb used MiXCR to reprocess the reads, holding one entry per CDR3 protein. The sample has around 200,000 distinct CDR3 sequences, approximately 65% seen once; the top ten hold roughly 64%. The sequenced sample was sorted CD4+, CD8+, or CD8+CD57+ T cells (not recorded which) from PBMCs. These receptors were taken from a human donor with aplastic anemia. Each CDR3 is given with its conserved first and last residue. Fields, in order: J gene, clone size, V gene, D gene, CDR3 DNA, CDR3 protein. The D gene is left open where the match is weak. Rows may omit the clone size; those that give it use once, few, many or a size class.

j_gene: TRBJ2-1; abundance: .; v_gene: TRBV15; d_gene: .; CDR3nt: TGTGCCACCAGCACCAGAATTGGGAATGAGCAGTTCTTC; CDR3aa: CATSTRIGNEQFF
j_gene: TRBJ2-7; abundance: .; v_gene: TRBV6-2/TRBV6-3; d_gene: .; CDR3nt: TGTGCCAGCAGTTACTCTAGACAGGCCCAGGGATACGAGCAGTACTTC; CDR3aa: CASSYSRQAQGYEQYF
j_gene: TRBJ2-1; abundance: .; v_gene: TRBV10-3; d_gene: .; CDR3nt: TGTGCCATCAGTGGCCATGAGGGGTCCGGTGGCAATGAGCAGTTCTTC; CDR3aa: CAISGHEGSGGNEQFF
j_gene: TRBJ2-1; abundance: .; v_gene: TRBV14; d_gene: .; CDR3nt: TGTGCCAGCAGCCAAGTTGATAGCCCATACAATGAGCAGTTCTTC; CDR3aa: CASSQVDSPYNEQFF
j_gene: TRBJ2-5; abundance: .; v_gene: TRBV19; d_gene: TRBD1; CDR3nt: TGTGCCAGTAGTCACAGGGGGTATCAAGAGACCCAGTACTTC; CDR3aa: CASSHRGYQETQYF
j_gene: TRBJ1-2; abundance: many; v_gene: TRBV20-1; d_gene: .; CDR3nt: TGCAGTGCGTCCCCAGGTTGGGGCTACACCTTC; CDR3aa: CSASPGWGYTF
j_gene: TRBJ1-2; abundance: .; v_gene: TRBV7-9; d_gene: .; CDR3nt: TGTGTCAGCACCCCGCTGCCGCGGGGGCGTACCGCACCCACAGTCTATGGCTACACCTTC; CDR3aa: CVSTPLPRGRTAPTVYGYTF
j_gene: TRBJ1-5; abundance: .; v_gene: TRBV20-1; d_gene: .; CDR3nt: TGCAGTGCTAGTATGAGTAGCAATCAGCCCCAGCATTTT; CDR3aa: CSASMSSNQPQHF
j_gene: TRBJ2-7; abundance: .; v_gene: TRBV9; d_gene: .; CDR3nt: TGTGCCAGCAGCGTAAAAGGGGGGGGGCACTACGAGCAGTACTTC; CDR3aa: CASSVKGGGHYEQYF
j_gene: TRBJ2-7; abundance: .; v_gene: TRBV5-1; d_gene: .; CDR3nt: TGCGCCAGCAGCCCCCAGGCCTCCTACGAGCAGTACTTC; CDR3aa: CASSPQASYEQYF
j_gene: TRBJ2-7; abundance: .; v_gene: TRBV29-1; d_gene: .; CDR3nt: TGTGCCTGGAGTGTACTTCGAGGGAGGAGGCCCTACGAGCAGTACTTC; CDR3aa: CAWSVLRGRRPYEQYF
j_gene: TRBJ2-5; abundance: .; v_gene: TRBV19; d_gene: .; CDR3nt: TGTGCCAGTGGGGAATGGGAGACCCAGTACTTC; CDR3aa: CASGEWETQYF
j_gene: TRBJ2-3; abundance: .; v_gene: TRBV19; d_gene: .; CDR3nt: TGTGCCAGTAGTATGAGTCTCGGAGATACGCAGTATTTT; CDR3aa: CASSMSLGDTQYF
j_gene: TRBJ1-1; abundance: once; v_gene: TRBV2; d_gene: .; CDR3nt: TGTGCCAGCAGTGAAGAGGGCAGGGTCACTGAAGCTTTCTTT; CDR3aa: CASSEEGRVTEAFF
j_gene: TRBJ2-1; abundance: many; v_gene: TRBV12-3/TRBV12-4; d_gene: .; CDR3nt: TGTGCCAGCAGGGAGGGCAGTGGGTACAATGAGCAGTTCTTC; CDR3aa: CASREGSGYNEQFF
j_gene: TRBJ1-1; abundance: .; v_gene: TRBV7-9; d_gene: .; CDR3nt: TGTGCCAGCAGCTTAGAGGGCCGTCTGGGACGGGCTTTCTTT; CDR3aa: CASSLEGRLGRAFF
j_gene: TRBJ2-3; abundance: .; v_gene: TRBV19; d_gene: TRBD2; CDR3nt: TGTGCCAGTAGTAAACTGCGGACTAGCCTCCCAGATACGCAGTATTTT; CDR3aa: CASSKLRTSLPDTQYF
j_gene: TRBJ2-5; abundance: many; v_gene: TRBV2; d_gene: .; CDR3nt: TGTGCCAGCAGTGGACTAGGGCTAGAGACCCAGTACTTC; CDR3aa: CASSGLGLETQYF
j_gene: TRBJ2-7; abundance: .; v_gene: TRBV15; d_gene: TRBD1; CDR3nt: TGTGCCACCAGCAGCTTGCCGGGACAGACCTACGAGCAGTACTTC; CDR3aa: CATSSLPGQTYEQYF
j_gene: TRBJ2-7; abundance: .; v_gene: TRBV7-9; d_gene: .; CDR3nt: TGTGCCAGCAGCTTAGAGACACCGTACGAGCAGTACTTC; CDR3aa: CASSLETPYEQYF
j_gene: TRBJ2-3; abundance: once; v_gene: TRBV7-9; d_gene: .; CDR3nt: TGTGCCAGCAGCTTAAACTACGGAAACACAGATACGCAGTATTTT; CDR3aa: CASSLNYGNTDTQYF
j_gene: TRBJ2-3; abundance: .; v_gene: TRBV5-1; d_gene: TRBD2; CDR3nt: TGTGCCAGCAGCTTAGGTAGAACTAGCGGGAACACAGATACGCAGTATTTT; CDR3aa: CASSLGRTSGNTDTQYF
j_gene: TRBJ1-1; abundance: .; v_gene: TRBV7-8; d_gene: .; CDR3nt: TGTGCCAGCAGCTTAGCGCTTATAGGGGCGGCTTTCTTT; CDR3aa: CASSLALIGAAFF
j_gene: TRBJ2-1; abundance: .; v_gene: TRBV10-3; d_gene: .; CDR3nt: TGTGCCATCAGTGGTCTTGGGCTGGAGCAGTTCTTC; CDR3aa: CAISGLGLEQFF
j_gene: TRBJ2-7; abundance: .; v_gene: TRBV7-9; d_gene: .; CDR3nt: TGTGCCAGCAGTGAACTGGCACCACCCTACGAGCAGTACTTC; CDR3aa: CASSELAPPYEQYF
j_gene: TRBJ2-5; abundance: .; v_gene: TRBV7-6; d_gene: .; CDR3nt: TGTGCCAGCAGATCGGGCGACCAAGAGACCCAGTACTTC; CDR3aa: CASRSGDQETQYF
j_gene: TRBJ2-5; abundance: .; v_gene: TRBV7-9; d_gene: TRBD2; CDR3nt: TGTGCCAGCAGCTTGAGTGGGAGGGAAGAGACCCAGTACTTC; CDR3aa: CASSLSGREETQYF
j_gene: TRBJ2-3; abundance: .; v_gene: TRBV5-1; d_gene: TRBD2; CDR3nt: TGCGCCAGCAGACAAGGGACTAGCGGATACACAGATACGCAGTATTTT; CDR3aa: CASRQGTSGYTDTQYF
j_gene: TRBJ2-7; abundance: .; v_gene: TRBV7-2; d_gene: .; CDR3nt: TGTGCCAGCAGTGGATATGGAGAAGGAACCTACGAGCAGTACTTC; CDR3aa: CASSGYGEGTYEQYF
j_gene: TRBJ2-6; abundance: few; v_gene: TRBV29-1; d_gene: .; CDR3nt: TGCAGCGTTGTTGGGGCCAACGTCCTGACTTTC; CDR3aa: CSVVGANVLTF
j_gene: TRBJ2-7; abundance: .; v_gene: TRBV13; d_gene: .; CDR3nt: TGCGCCAGCAGCCAAGAAGAGACAAGCTACGAGCAGTACTTC; CDR3aa: CASSQEETSYEQYF
j_gene: TRBJ2-5; abundance: once; v_gene: TRBV20-1; d_gene: .; CDR3nt: TGCAGTGCTGGACTAACGGGAGAGGCCCAGTACTTC; CDR3aa: CSAGLTGEAQYF
j_gene: TRBJ2-1; abundance: .; v_gene: TRBV19; d_gene: .; CDR3nt: TGTGCCAGTACTGGCGTCCCGGGACACCATTACAATGAGCAGTCCTTC; CDR3aa: CASTGVPGHHYNEQSF
j_gene: TRBJ1-1; abundance: .; v_gene: TRBV7-9; d_gene: .; CDR3nt: TGTGCCAGCAGCCCGGGGTCTGTGGGCACTGAAGCTTTCTTT; CDR3aa: CASSPGSVGTEAFF
j_gene: TRBJ1-1; abundance: many; v_gene: TRBV25-1; d_gene: .; CDR3nt: TGTGCCAGCAGTGATTTGGGCCCGAACACTGAAGCTTTCTTT; CDR3aa: CASSDLGPNTEAFF
j_gene: TRBJ1-5; abundance: once; v_gene: TRBV29-1; d_gene: .; CDR3nt: TGCAGCGTTGAAGAGGGCGGCTTTGGCAATCAGCCCCAGCATTTT; CDR3aa: CSVEEGGFGNQPQHF
j_gene: TRBJ2-5; abundance: many; v_gene: TRBV6-5; d_gene: .; CDR3nt: TGTGCCAGCAAGGGCCCGGGAGAGACCCAGTACTTC; CDR3aa: CASKGPGETQYF
j_gene: TRBJ1-6; abundance: .; v_gene: TRBV5-5; d_gene: TRBD1; CDR3nt: TGCGCCAGCAGCCAATTGGGGGACAGGGGGCTAGTTTCACCCCTCCACTTT; CDR3aa: CASSQLGDRGLVSPLHF
j_gene: TRBJ1-1; abundance: .; v_gene: TRBV20-1; d_gene: .; CDR3nt: TGCAGTGCTAGACTGCAGGGAGCCGCGGCTTTCTTT; CDR3aa: CSARLQGAAAFF
j_gene: TRBJ1-5; abundance: .; v_gene: TRBV9; d_gene: .; CDR3nt: TGTGCCAGCAGCGTTGGGGGTGGGCAGGAGGAGCCCCAGCATTTT; CDR3aa: CASSVGGGQEEPQHF
j_gene: TRBJ1-1; abundance: .; v_gene: TRBV6-5; d_gene: TRBD1; CDR3nt: TGTGCCAGCAGTTACCCAGGGGGGATGACTGAAGCTTTCTTT; CDR3aa: CASSYPGGMTEAFF
j_gene: TRBJ2-7; abundance: .; v_gene: TRBV19; d_gene: .; CDR3nt: TGTGCCAGTAGTGGCAGGGGCCACCAGGAAGGCGAGCAGTACTTC; CDR3aa: CASSGRGHQEGEQYF
j_gene: TRBJ2-1; abundance: few; v_gene: TRBV6-5; d_gene: TRBD1; CDR3nt: TGTGCCAGCAGGTCATACTCCGGGACAGGGGTCTACAATGAGCAGTTCTTC; CDR3aa: CASRSYSGTGVYNEQFF